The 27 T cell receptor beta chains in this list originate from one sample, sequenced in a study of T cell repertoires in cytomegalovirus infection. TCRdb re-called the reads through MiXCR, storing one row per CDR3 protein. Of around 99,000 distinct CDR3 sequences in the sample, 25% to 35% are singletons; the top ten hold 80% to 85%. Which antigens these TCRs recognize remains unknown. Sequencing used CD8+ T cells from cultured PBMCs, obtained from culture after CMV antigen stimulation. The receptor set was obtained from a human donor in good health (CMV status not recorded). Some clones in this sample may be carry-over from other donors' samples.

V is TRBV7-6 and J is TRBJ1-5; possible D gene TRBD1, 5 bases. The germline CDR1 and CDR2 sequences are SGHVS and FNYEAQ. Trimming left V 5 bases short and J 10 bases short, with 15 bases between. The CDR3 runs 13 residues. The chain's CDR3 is CASSPREAPPQHF. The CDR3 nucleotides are TGTGCCAGCAGCCCCAGGGAAGCACCTCCCCAGCATTTT. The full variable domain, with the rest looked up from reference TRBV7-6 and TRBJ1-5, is GAGVSQSPRYKVTKRGQDVALRCDPISGHVSLYWYRQALGQGPEFLTYFNYEAQQDKSGLPNDRFSAERPEGSISTLTIQRTEQRDSAMYRCASSPREAPPQHFGDGTRLSIL.

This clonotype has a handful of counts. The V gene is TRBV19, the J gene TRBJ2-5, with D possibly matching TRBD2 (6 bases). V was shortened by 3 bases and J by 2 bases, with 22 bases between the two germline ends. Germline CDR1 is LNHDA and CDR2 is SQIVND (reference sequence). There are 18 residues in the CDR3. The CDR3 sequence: CASSIGPGTSREQETQYF. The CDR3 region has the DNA TGTGCCAGTAGTATTGGGCCGGGAACTAGCAGGGAACAAGAGACCCAGTACTTC.

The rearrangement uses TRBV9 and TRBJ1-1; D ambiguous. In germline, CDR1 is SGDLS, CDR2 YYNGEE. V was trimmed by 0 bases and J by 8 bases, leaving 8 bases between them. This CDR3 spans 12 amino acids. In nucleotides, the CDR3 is TGTGCCAGCAGCGTAGTTCACGGCGAAGCTTTCTTT. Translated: CASSVVHGEAFF. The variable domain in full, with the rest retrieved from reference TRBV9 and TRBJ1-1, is DSGVTQTPKHLITATGQRVTLRCSPRSGDLSVYWYQQSLDQGLQFLIQYYNGEERAKGNILERFSAQQFPDLHSELNLSSLELGDSALYFCASSVVHGEAFFGQGTRLTVV.

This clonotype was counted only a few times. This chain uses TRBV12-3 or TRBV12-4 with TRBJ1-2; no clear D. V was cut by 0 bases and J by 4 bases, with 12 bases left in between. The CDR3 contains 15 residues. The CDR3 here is CASSLAATDGYGYTF. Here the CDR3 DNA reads TGTGCCAGCAGTTTAGCGGCCACCGACGGCTATGGCTACACCTTC.

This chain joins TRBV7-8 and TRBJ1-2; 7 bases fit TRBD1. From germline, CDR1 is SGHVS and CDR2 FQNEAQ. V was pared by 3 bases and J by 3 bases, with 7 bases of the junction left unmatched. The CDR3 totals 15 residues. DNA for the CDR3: TGTGCCAGCAGCTTTTCGACAGGGCTCGACTATGGCTACACCTTC. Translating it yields CASSFSTGLDYGYTF.

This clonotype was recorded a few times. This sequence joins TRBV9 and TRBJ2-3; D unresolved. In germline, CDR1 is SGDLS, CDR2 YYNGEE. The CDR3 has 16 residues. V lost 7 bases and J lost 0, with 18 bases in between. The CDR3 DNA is TGTGCCAGCTCTCTAGGAAGCCGCCGAAGCACAGATACGCAGTATTTT. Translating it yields CASSLGSRRSTDTQYF.

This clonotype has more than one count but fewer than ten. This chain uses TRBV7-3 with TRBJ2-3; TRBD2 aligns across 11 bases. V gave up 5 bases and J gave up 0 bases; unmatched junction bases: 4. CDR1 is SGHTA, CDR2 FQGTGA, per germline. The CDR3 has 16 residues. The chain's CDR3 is CASSTSGGASTDTQYF. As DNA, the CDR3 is TGTGCCAGCAGCACTAGCGGGGGAGCAAGCACAGATACGCAGTATTTT.

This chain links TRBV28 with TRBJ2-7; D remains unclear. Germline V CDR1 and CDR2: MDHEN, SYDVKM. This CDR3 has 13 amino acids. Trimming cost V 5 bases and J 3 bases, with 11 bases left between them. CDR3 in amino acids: CASSPQTLYEQYF. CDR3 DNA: TGTGCCAGCAGTCCCCAAACCCTCTACGAGCAGTACTTC.

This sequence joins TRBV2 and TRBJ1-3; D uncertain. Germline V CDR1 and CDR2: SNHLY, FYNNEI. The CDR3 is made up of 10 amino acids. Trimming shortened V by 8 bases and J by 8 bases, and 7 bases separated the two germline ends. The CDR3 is CASHGYTIYF. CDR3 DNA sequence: TGTGCCAGCCACGGGTACACCATATATTTT.

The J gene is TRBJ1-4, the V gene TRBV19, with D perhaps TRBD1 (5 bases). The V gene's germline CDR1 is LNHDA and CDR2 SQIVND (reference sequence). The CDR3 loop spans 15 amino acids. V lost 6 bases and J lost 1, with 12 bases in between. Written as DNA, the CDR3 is TGTGCCAGTAGGGGACGGACGGAAACTAATGAAAAACTGTTTTTT. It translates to CASRGRTETNEKLFF.

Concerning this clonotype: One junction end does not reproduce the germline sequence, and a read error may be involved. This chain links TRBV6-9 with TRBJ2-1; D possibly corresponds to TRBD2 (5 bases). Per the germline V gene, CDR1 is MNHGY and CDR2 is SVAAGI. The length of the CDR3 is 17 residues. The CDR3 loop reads CASSYFLAASSYNEQFF. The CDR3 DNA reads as TGTGCCAGCAGTTACTTCCTAGCAGCGAGCTCCTACAATGAGCAGTTCTTT.

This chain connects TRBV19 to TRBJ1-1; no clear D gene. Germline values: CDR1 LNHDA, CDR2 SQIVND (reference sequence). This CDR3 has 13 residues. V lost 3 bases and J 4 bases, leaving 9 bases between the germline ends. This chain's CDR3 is CASSIDGVTEAFF. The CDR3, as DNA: TGTGCCAGTAGTATTGACGGGGTCACTGAAGCTTTCTTT.

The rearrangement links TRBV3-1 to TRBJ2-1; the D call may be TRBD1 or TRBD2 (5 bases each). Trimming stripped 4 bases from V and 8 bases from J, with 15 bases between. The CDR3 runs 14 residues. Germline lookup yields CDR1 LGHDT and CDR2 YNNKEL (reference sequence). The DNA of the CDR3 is TGTGCCAGCAGCCGAACCGGGACCCGGGATGAGCAGTTCTTC. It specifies CASSRTGTRDEQFF.

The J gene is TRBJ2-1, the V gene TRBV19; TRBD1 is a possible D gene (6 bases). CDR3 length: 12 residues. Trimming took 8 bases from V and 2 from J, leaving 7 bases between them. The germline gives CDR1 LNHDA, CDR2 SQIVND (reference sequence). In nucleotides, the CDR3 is TGTGCCAGTGGGGACACCTACAATGAGCAGTTCTTC. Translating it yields CASGDTYNEQFF.

This CDR3 is CASSLLRGALTDTQYF. The CDR3 DNA follows: TGTGCCAGCAGTTTACTCCGCGGGGCCCTAACAGATACGCAGTATTTT. The rearrangement uses TRBV27 and TRBJ2-3; TRBD2 might be the D (6 bases). With 2 bases removed from V and 3 bases from J, the gap between germline ends came to 15 bases. In germline, CDR1 is MNHEY, CDR2 SMNVEV (reference sequence). The CDR3 totals 16 residues.

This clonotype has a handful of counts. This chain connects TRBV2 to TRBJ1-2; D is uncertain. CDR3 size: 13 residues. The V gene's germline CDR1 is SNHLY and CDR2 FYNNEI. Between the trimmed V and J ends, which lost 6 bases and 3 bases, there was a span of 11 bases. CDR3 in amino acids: CASSDPKDYGYTF. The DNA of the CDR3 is TGTGCCAGCAGCGACCCGAAGGACTATGGCTACACCTTC.

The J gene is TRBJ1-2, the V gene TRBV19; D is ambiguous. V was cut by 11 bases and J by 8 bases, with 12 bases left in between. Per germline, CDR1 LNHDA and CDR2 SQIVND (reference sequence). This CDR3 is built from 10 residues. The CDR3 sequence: CAFNRAGYTF. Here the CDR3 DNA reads TGTGCCTTCAACAGAGCGGGCTACACCTTC.

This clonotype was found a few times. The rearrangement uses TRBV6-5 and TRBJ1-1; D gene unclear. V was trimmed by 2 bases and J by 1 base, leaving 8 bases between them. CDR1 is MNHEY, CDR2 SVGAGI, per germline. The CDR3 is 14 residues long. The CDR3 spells CASSYGHPNTEAFF. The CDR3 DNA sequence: TGTGCCAGCAGTTACGGGCACCCGAACACTGAAGCTTTCTTT.

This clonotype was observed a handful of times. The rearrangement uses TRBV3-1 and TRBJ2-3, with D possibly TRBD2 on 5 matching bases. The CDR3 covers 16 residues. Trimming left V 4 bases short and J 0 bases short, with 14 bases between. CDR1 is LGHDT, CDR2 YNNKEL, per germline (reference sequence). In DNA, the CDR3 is TGTGCCAGCAGCCCAGGACTTGCCTATAGCACAGATACGCAGTATTTT. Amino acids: CASSPGLAYSTDTQYF.

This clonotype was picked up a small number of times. The DNA of the CDR3 is TGTGCCAGCAGCCCGACTAGCTGGGCAGGGGAGACCCAGTACTTC. Amino acid sequence: CASSPTSWAGETQYF. The chain joins TRBV27 to TRBJ2-5; TRBD2 matches at 7 bases. The CDR3 loop spans 15 amino acids. The V and J ends lost 6 bases and 5 bases, in that order; junction bases with no gene match: 12. Germline values: CDR1 MNHEY, CDR2 SMNVEV (reference sequence).

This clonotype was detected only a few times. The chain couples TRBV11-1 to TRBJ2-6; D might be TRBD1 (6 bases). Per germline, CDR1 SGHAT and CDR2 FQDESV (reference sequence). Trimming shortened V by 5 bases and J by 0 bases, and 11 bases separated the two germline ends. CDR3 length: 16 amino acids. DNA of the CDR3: TGTGCCAGCAGCCTAACAGGGATCTCTGGGGCCAACGTCCTGACTTTC. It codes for CASSLTGISGANVLTF.

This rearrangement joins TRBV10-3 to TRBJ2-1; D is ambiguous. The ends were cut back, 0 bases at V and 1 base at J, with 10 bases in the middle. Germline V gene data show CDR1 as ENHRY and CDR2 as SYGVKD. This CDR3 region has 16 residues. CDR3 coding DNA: TGTGCCATCAGTGAGTCGCGGCAGGCATCCTACAATGAGCAGTTCTTC. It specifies CAISESRQASYNEQFF.

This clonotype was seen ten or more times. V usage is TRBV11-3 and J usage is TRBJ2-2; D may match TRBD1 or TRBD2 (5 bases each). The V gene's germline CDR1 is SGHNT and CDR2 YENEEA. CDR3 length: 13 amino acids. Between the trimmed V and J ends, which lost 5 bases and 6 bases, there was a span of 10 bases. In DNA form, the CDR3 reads TGTGCCAGCAGCGAGGTGGGGGCCGGGGAGCTGTTTTTT. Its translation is CASSEVGAGELFF.

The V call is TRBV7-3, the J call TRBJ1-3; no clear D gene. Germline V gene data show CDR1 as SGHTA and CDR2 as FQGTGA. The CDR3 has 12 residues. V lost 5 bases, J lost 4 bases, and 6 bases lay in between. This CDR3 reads CASSPGGNTIYF. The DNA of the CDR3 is TGTGCCAGCAGCCCGGGAGGAAACACCATATATTTT.

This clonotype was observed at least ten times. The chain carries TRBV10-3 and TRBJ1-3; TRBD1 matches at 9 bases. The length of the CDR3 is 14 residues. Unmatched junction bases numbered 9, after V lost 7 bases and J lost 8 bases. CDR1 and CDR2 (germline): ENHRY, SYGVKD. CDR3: CAITQGRDRDTIYF. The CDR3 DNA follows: TGTGCCATCACCCAGGGCCGGGACAGGGACACCATATATTTT.

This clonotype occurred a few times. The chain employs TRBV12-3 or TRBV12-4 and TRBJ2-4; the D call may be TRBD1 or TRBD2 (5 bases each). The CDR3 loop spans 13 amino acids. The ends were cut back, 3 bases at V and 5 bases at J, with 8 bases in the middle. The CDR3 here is CASSFWDENIQYF. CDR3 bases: TGTGCCAGCAGTTTTTGGGACGAAAACATTCAGTACTTC.

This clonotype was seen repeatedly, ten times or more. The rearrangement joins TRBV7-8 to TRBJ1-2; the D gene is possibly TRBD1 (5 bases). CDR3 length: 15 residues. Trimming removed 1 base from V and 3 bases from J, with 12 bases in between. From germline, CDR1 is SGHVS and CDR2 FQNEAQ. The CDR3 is CASSLGAGRDYGYTF. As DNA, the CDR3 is TGTGCCAGCAGCTTAGGGGCAGGGAGGGACTATGGCTACACCTTC.